A selection of T cell receptor beta chains follows, all from one sample in a study of Graves' ophthalmopathy and Graves' hyperthyroidism. TCRdb re-derived calls from the multiplex PCR reads in MiXCR, one entry per CDR3 protein. The sample consists of 350,000 or so distinct CDR3 sequences, 15% to 20% of them appearing once. The material sequenced was peripheral blood. The receptors originated from an adult man with Graves' ophthalmopathy. The CDR3 runs from the conserved cysteine through the conserved F or W. Fields, in order: D gene, V gene, clone size, J gene, CDR3 DNA, CDR3 protein. The D gene is left open where the match is weak. Clone size is not always given. Where it is, it says once, few, many or a class for expanded clones.

.	TRBV6-1	many	TRBJ2-7	TGTGCCAGCAGTGTGGGGGGGGCGCTTATCGAGCAGTACTTC	CASSVGGALIEQYF
.	TRBV6-1	few	TRBJ1-3	TGTGCCAGCAGTGACCTCCGGGACTCTGGAAACACCATATATTTT	CASSDLRDSGNTIYF
.	TRBV30	many	TRBJ1-3	TGTGCCGTAACTTTGGGCCCTAACTCTGGAAACACCATATATTTT	CAVTLGPNSGNTIYF
.	TRBV11-2	many	TRBJ2-7	TGTGCCAGCAGCTTGGAAGATCCCCGGGACGAGCAGTACTTC	CASSLEDPRDEQYF
TRBD1	TRBV7-9	many	TRBJ2-7	TGTGCCAGCAGCCGGACAGGTGATCTAACCTACGAGCAGTACTTC	CASSRTGDLTYEQYF
.	TRBV7-2	many	TRBJ2-4	TGTGCCAGCAGCTTGACAGCCAAAAACATTCAGTACTTC	CASSLTAKNIQYF
TRBD1	TRBV6-1	many	TRBJ2-2	TGTGCCAGCAGTGCCAGACAGGGGAGAGGCACCGGGGAGCTGTTTTTT	CASSARQGRGTGELFF
.	TRBV28	few	TRBJ1-5	TGTGCCAGCAGGCCCTCGGGGACGGGCAATCAGCCCCAGCATTTT	CASRPSGTGNQPQHF
.	TRBV7-3	.	TRBJ2-1	TGTGCCAGCAGCAAAGGAACAGGGCTACAAGGGAATGAGCAGTTCTTC	CASSKGTGLQGNEQFF
.	TRBV7-8	.	TRBJ2-7	TGTGCCAGCAGCTTATTTCCGGAGACCTACGAGCAGTACTTC	CASSLFPETYEQYF
.	TRBV30	many	TRBJ2-7	TGTGCCTGGAGTGTTTACAGGGAGCCTTCTAAGGACGAGCAGTACTTC	CAWSVYREPSKDEQYF
TRBD1	TRBV4-1	many	TRBJ2-5	TGCGCCAGCAGCCACGGGACAGTAGCTGGGTGGACCCAGTACTTC	CASSHGTVAGWTQYF
.	TRBV6-5	.	TRBJ1-5	TGTGCCAGCAGTTACTGGCAGGACAACCCTACGAGGCCCCAGCATTTT	CASSYWQDNPTRPQHF
TRBD1	TRBV6-5	many	TRBJ2-5	TGTGCCAGCACCACAACGGACAGGGCCAGAGAGACCCAGTACTTC	CASTTTDRARETQYF
TRBD1	TRBV19	many	TRBJ1-1	TGTGCCAGTAGTATCGTGGGACAGGGGGGGGTCACTGAAGCTTTCTTT	CASSIVGQGGVTEAFF
.	TRBV27	.	TRBJ1-1	TGTGCCAGCAGTTTAGGGGGGCTCGCGGCTGAAGCTTTCTTT	CASSLGGLAAEAFF
.	TRBV6-1	.	TRBJ1-5	TGTGCCAGCAGTGAATGGGGGGCGAACAATCAGCCCCAGCATTTT	CASSEWGANNQPQHF
.	TRBV12-3/TRBV12-4	many	TRBJ2-7	TGTGCCAGCAGACCCCGATCCGGGACACCGATCTCCTACGAGCAGTACTTC	CASRPRSGTPISYEQYF
.	TRBV7-3	many	TRBJ2-2	TGTGCCAGCAGCCCCGAGGGAAACGGGGAGCTGTTTTTT	CASSPEGNGELFF
.	TRBV20-1	many	TRBJ1-2	TGCAGTGCTAGTGCGGGGAACTATGGCTACACCTTC	CSASAGNYGYTF
.	TRBV20-1	many	TRBJ2-6	TGCAGTGCTAGAGATGACAGGACGGCGTCTGGGGCCAACGTCCTGACTTTC	CSARDDRTASGANVLTF
.	TRBV6-1	.	TRBJ2-7	TGTGCCAGCAGCCCAACAGGCGGGCCCAACTACGAGCAGTACTTC	CASSPTGGPNYEQYF
TRBD2	TRBV2	.	TRBJ2-5	TGTGCCAGCAGTGTGGTGCGGACTAGAGGGGAGACCCAGTACTTC	CASSVVRTRGETQYF